This record concerns one T cell receptor beta chain sequence. The antigen is unknown. The CDR3 extends over 15 amino acids. Trimming pared 3 bases from V and 7 bases from J, leaving 16 bases between. The V gene's germline CDR1 is LNHDA and CDR2 SQIVND (reference sequence). Profiling relied on immunoSEQ multiplex PCR, and the TCRdb table lists in-frame clones only, not all of them. The profile shows around 160,000 clones, roughly 90% of them singletons. This specimen comes from a study of T cell responses to AZD1222 COVID-19 vaccine. Study-wide results and limits: Repertoire samples came only from after the peak T cell response. Following two doses of AZD1222, Spike-specific TCR breadth and depth rose. The CD4 TCRs associated with vaccination extended across spike and predominated at 160-218 and 743-854.

The sequence derives from an adult in good health. Sequencing used peripheral blood, obtained on day 0 of AZD1222 vaccination. The chain joins TRBV19 to TRBJ1-5; weak D call: TRBD1 (5 bases). This chain's CDR3 is CASSIRGEGGQPQHF. The CDR3 nucleotides are TGTGCCAGTAGTATTAGGGGCGAAGGAGGACAGCCCCAGCATTTT.